Each of the 30 T cell receptor beta chains below was sequenced from the same sample in a study of T cell responses to AZD1222 COVID-19 vaccine. Clones were read by immunoSEQ multiplex PCR, and TCRdb kept only the in-frame ones, dropping some. The sample has roughly 70,000 clones; about nine tenths are singletons. Sequencing was performed on peripheral blood, taken on day 0 of AZD1222 vaccination. These TCRs come from an adult in good health.

J is TRBJ1-1 and V is TRBV7-2; no firm D call. Germline V gene data show CDR1 as SGHTA and CDR2 as FQGNSA. The germline V and J ends were trimmed by 1 base and 0 bases, with 15 bases remaining between them. The CDR3 runs to 17 residues. CDR3 region: CASSLGGGGSMNTEAFF. CDR3 nucleotide sequence: TGTGCCAGCAGCTTAGGGGGTGGAGGGTCCATGAACACTGAAGCTTTCTTT.

The chain links TRBV3-1 (or the pseudogene TRBV3-2) to TRBJ1-5; TRBD1 is a possible D gene (5 bases). V was pared by 5 bases and J by 5 bases, with 13 bases between. The CDR3 runs 14 residues. Germline-derived CDR1 and CDR2 are LGHDT and YNNKEL (reference sequence). The CDR3 region is CASSFRVGDQPQHF. In DNA, the CDR3 is TGTGCCAGCAGCTTCAGGGTCGGGGATCAGCCCCAGCATTTT.

The V gene is TRBV5-1, the J gene TRBJ2-7; 7 bases are a match to TRBD1. The trim removed 4 bases at V and 0 bases at J, leaving 7 bases unmatched. The CDR3 runs 15 residues. CDR1 is SGHRS and CDR2 is YFSETQ in the germline V gene. The CDR3, as DNA: TGCGCCAGCAGCAAAGGACAGGCGAGCTCCTACGAGCAGTACTTC. This gives the protein CASSKGQASSYEQYF.

DNA for the CDR3: TGTGCCAGCAGCGACAGGGTACCCCTGGAGTTCTTC. This encodes CASSDRVPLEFF. V and J are TRBV6-2 or TRBV6-3 and TRBJ2-1; 7 nucleotides match TRBD1. After removal of 6 bases from V and 14 bases from J, the junction contained 10 bases not matched to a gene. Germline loops: CDR1 MNHEY, CDR2 SVGEGT. The CDR3 is 12 amino acids.

V is TRBV5-1 and J is TRBJ2-1; 9 nucleotides match TRBD1. Per the germline V gene, CDR1 is SGHRS and CDR2 is YFSETQ. The V segment lost 2 bases and the J segment 7 bases; nucleotides outside the gene matches: 7. This CDR3 spans 15 amino acids. The chain's CDR3 is CASSFSRDRVNEQFF. CDR3 in DNA: TGCGCCAGCAGCTTTTCCCGGGACAGGGTTAATGAGCAGTTCTTC.

The J gene is TRBJ1-5, the V gene TRBV4-3; D is unclear. Germline assignment: CDR1 LGHNA and CDR2 YSLEER. Trimming stripped 0 bases from V and 0 bases from J, with 12 bases between. The CDR3 contains 17 residues. The DNA of the CDR3 is TGCGCCAGCAGCCAAGAGATTGCGGGATATAGCAATCAGCCCCAGCATTTT. It encodes CASSQEIAGYSNQPQHF.

This clone was counted between two and nine times. The chain has TRBV7-2 and TRBJ1-6, with a possible D match to TRBD1 (6 bases). The CDR3 consists of 16 residues. V was cut by 1 base and J by 7 bases, with 14 bases left in between. In germline, CDR1 is SGHTA, CDR2 FQGNSA. CDR3 region: CASSLEGGVENSPLHF. For the CDR3, the DNA is TGTGCCAGCAGCTTAGAAGGGGGGGTGGAGAATTCACCCCTCCACTTT.

The chain uses TRBV11-2 and TRBJ1-3; D is ambiguous. Germline V gene lookup returns CDR1 SGHAT and CDR2 FQNNGV. V was cut by 5 bases and J by 0 bases, with 11 bases left in between. CDR3 length: 15 amino acids. The CDR3 spells CASSLSLGSGNTIYF. CDR3 in DNA: TGTGCCAGCAGCCTCAGTCTCGGCTCTGGAAACACCATATATTTT. The entire variable domain, with the rest obtained from reference TRBV11-2 and TRBJ1-3, is as follows: EAGVAQSPRYKIIEKRQSVAFWCNPISGHATLYWYQQILGQGPKLLIQFQNNGVVDDSQLPKDRFSAERLKGVDSTLKIQPAKLEDSAVYLCASSLSLGSGNTIYFGEGSWLTVV.

CDR3 nucleotide sequence: TGCGCCAGCAGCCAAGGGACAGCAACTAATGAAAAACTGTTTTTT. Translation: CASSQGTATNEKLFF. The V call is TRBV4-3, the J call TRBJ1-4; tentatively, D is TRBD1 (6 bases). Trimming left V 1 base short and J 0 bases short, with 6 bases between. Germline CDR1 LGHNA, CDR2 YSLEER. CDR3 length: 15 residues.

This sequence joins TRBV24-1 and TRBJ1-3; 8 nucleotides match TRBD1. CDR3 length equals 17 residues. J was trimmed by 2 bases and V by 4 bases; bases with no gene match: 9. Germline V gene sequence: CDR1 KGHDR, CDR2 SFDVKD. The CDR3 bases are TGTGCCACCAGTGAGTCTACAGGGGGTAGTACTGGAAACACCATATATTTT. It translates to CATSESTGGSTGNTIYF.

This chain uses TRBV7-3 with TRBJ1-4; possibly TRBD1 for D (5 bases). Germline CDR1 reads SGHTA; CDR2 reads FQGTGA. This CDR3 contains 18 residues. Trimming cost V 2 bases and J 8 bases, with 24 bases left between them. In DNA, the CDR3 is TGTGCCAGCAGCTTATTTTTTCTTCTGTGGCCGGGGGGAGAAAAACTGTTTTTT. This sequence encodes CASSLFFLLWPGGEKLFF.

This clone was picked up one time. This chain links TRBV6-5 with TRBJ1-2, with 8 bases matching TRBD1. The ends lost 6 bases at V and 4 bases at J; junction bases unmatched: 10. The germline V gene encodes CDR1 MNHEY and CDR2 SVGAGI. The CDR3 sequence is 15 residues long. CDR3 bases: TGTGCCAGCAGCCCGTTGACAGGGGACGGCTATGGCTACACCTTC. Its translation is CASSPLTGDGYGYTF.

The chain employs TRBV2 and TRBJ2-2; tentatively, D is TRBD1 or TRBD2 (6 bases each). The germline V gene has CDR1 SNHLY and CDR2 FYNNEI. V lost 4 bases and J 5 bases, leaving 14 bases between the germline ends. This CDR3 has 15 residues. The CDR3 DNA is TGTGCCAGCAGTGTCGACGGGGGCCGGACCGGGGAGCTGTTTTTT. This codes for CASSVDGGRTGELFF. Filled out from reference TRBV2 and TRBJ2-2, the complete variable domain reads EPEVTQTPSHQVTQMGQEVILRCVPISNHLYFYWYRQILGQKVEFLVSFYNNEISEKSEIFDDQFSVERPDGSNFTLKIRSTKLEDSAMYFCASSVDGGRTGELFFGEGSRLTVL.

The rearrangement joins TRBV2 to TRBJ1-3; D remains unclear. CDR3 length: 16 amino acids. The V gene lost 0 bases and the J gene lost 0 bases, with 9 bases spanning the gap. Germline V lookup: CDR1 SNHLY, CDR2 FYNNEI. The CDR3 region is CASSEALTSSGNTIYF. The DNA of the CDR3 is TGTGCCAGCAGTGAAGCGCTCACAAGCTCTGGAAACACCATATATTTT.

The V gene is TRBV28, the J gene TRBJ2-1; 9 bases line up with TRBD1. CDR3 length equals 19 residues. The germline V gene has CDR1 MDHEN and CDR2 SYDVKM. Trimming removed 6 bases from V and 5 bases from J; junction bases left unmatched: 20. The CDR3 DNA is TGTGCCAGCAGCAAACCTCCACAAAGGGACAGGGAGTTTGACAATGAGCAGTTCTTC. Protein sequence: CASSKPPQRDREFDNEQFF.

The rearrangement uses TRBV9 and TRBJ1-1; D gene uncertain. The CDR3 runs to 14 residues. CDR1 and CDR2 (germline): SGDLS, YYNGEE. With 3 bases removed from V and 1 base from J, the gap between germline ends came to 10 bases. The CDR3 protein is CASSAPPENTEAFF. CDR3 in DNA: TGTGCCAGCAGCGCCCCGCCGGAGAACACTGAAGCTTTCTTT. Full variable domain (remainder filled in from reference TRBV9 and TRBJ1-1): DSGVTQTPKHLITATGQRVTLRCSPRSGDLSVYWYQQSLDQGLQFLIQYYNGEERAKGNILERFSAQQFPDLHSELNLSSLELGDSALYFCASSAPPENTEAFFGQGTRLTVV.

This chain joins TRBV30 and TRBJ1-6; a weak D match, TRBD1 (5 bases). V gave up 4 bases and J gave up 9 bases, with 22 bases separating them. From germline, CDR1 is GTSNPN and CDR2 SVGIG (reference sequence). The CDR3 is 16 amino acids. The CDR3 coding sequence is TGTGCCTGGACTCAAGTGGGGGGTCCAGCGGGTTCACCCCTCCACTTT. This encodes CAWTQVGGPAGSPLHF. The variable domain in full, completed from reference TRBV30 and TRBJ1-6, reads SQTIHQWPATLVQPVGSPLSLECTVEGTSNPNLYWYRQAAGRGLQLLFYSVGIGQISSEVPQNLSASRPQDRQFILSSKKLLLSDSGFYLCAWTQVGGPAGSPLHFGNGTRLTVT.

This clone was observed a handful of times. The chain uses TRBV7-8 and TRBJ1-5; TRBD1 agrees at 9 bases. This CDR3 comprises 14 residues. Germline V gene lookup returns CDR1 SGHVS and CDR2 FQNEAQ. Trimming at V came to 5 bases and at J to 7 bases, leaving 6 bases not matched to a gene. This CDR3 is CASSRGTGSQPQHF. DNA for the CDR3: TGTGCCAGCAGCCGTGGGACAGGGAGCCAGCCCCAGCATTTT. Complete variable domain (other parts from reference TRBV7-8 and TRBJ1-5): GAGVSQSPRYKVAKRGQDVALRCDPISGHVSLFWYQQALGQGPEFLTYFQNEAQLDKSGLPSDRFFAERPEGSVSTLKIQRTQQEDSAVYLCASSRGTGSQPQHFGDGTRLSIL.

J is TRBJ1-5 and V is TRBV19; D remains ambiguous. CDR3 size: 15 residues. Germline V lookup: CDR1 LNHDA, CDR2 SQIVND (reference sequence). V was pared by 3 bases and J by 1 base, with 10 bases between. CDR3 DNA: TGTGCCAGTAGTATTTCTAGCGGGAGCAATCAGCCCCAGCATTTT. It is translated as CASSISSGSNQPQHF.

This clone appeared once. The genes are TRBV7-3 and TRBJ1-6; D is unresolved. CDR3 size: 15 residues. The V gene lost 6 bases and the J gene lost 6 bases, with 15 bases spanning the gap. Germline loops: CDR1 SGHTA, CDR2 FQGTGA. CDR3 protein: CASRLDIFGNSPLHF. CDR3 in DNA: TGTGCCAGCAGACTGGATATCTTCGGTAATTCACCCCTCCACTTT.

The chain recombines TRBV28 with TRBJ2-4; no clear D. V dropped 7 bases and J dropped 0 bases, with 16 bases sitting between them. The CDR3 runs 16 residues. Germline V gives CDR1 MDHEN, CDR2 SYDVKM. The DNA for the CDR3 is TGTGCCAGCACCTCCACCAGGACGCTAGCCAAAAACATTCAGTACTTC. Its protein is CASTSTRTLAKNIQYF.

The genes are TRBV21-1 and TRBJ1-5; the table's D call TRBD1 went unverified against the DNA. TRBV21-1 is deemed a pseudogene. This CDR3 has 15 residues. The CDR3, as DNA: TGTGCCAGCAGCGTTCGGGACAGGGGGAATCAGCCCCAGCATTTT. This codes for CASSVRDRGNQPQHF.

The chain couples TRBV10-3 to TRBJ1-5; 11 bases are a match to TRBD1. The CDR3 totals 18 residues. Germline trimming cut 10 bases from V and 0 bases from J; bases unmatched to any gene: 14. Germline values: CDR1 ENHRY, CDR2 SYGVKD. The CDR3 region is CASKGTRDRGYSNQPQHF. DNA for the CDR3: TGTGCCAGCAAAGGTACACGGGACAGGGGGTATAGCAATCAGCCCCAGCATTTT.

V and J are TRBV27 and TRBJ1-2; TRBD1 is a possible D gene (5 bases). The germline V and J ends were trimmed by 3 bases and 4 bases, with 12 bases remaining between them. The germline CDR1 and CDR2 sequences are MNHEY and SMNVEV (reference sequence). The CDR3 contains 14 residues. As DNA, the CDR3 is TGTGCCAGCAGTTTTCAAGGGGCGGGCTATGGCTACACCTTC. This codes for CASSFQGAGYGYTF.

J is TRBJ2-2 and V is TRBV2, with D possibly called TRBD1 or TRBD2 (5 bases each). The CDR3 has 15 amino acids. Germline CDR1 SNHLY, CDR2 FYNNEI. V was cut by 6 bases and J by 2 bases, with 13 bases left in between. This CDR3 reads CASRRRDLNTGELFF. CDR3 nucleotides: TGTGCCAGCAGACGTAGGGACCTAAACACCGGGGAGCTGTTTTTT.

This rearrangement joins TRBV3-1 (or the pseudogene TRBV3-2) to TRBJ1-2, with no clear D. This CDR3 is 12 amino acids long. Trimming stripped 4 bases from V and 8 bases from J, with 11 bases between. The germline V gene encodes CDR1 LGHDT and CDR2 YNNKEL (reference sequence). The CDR3 is CASSRAGSGYTF. The CDR3 DNA reads TGTGCCAGCAGCCGGGCGGGTTCCGGCTACACCTTC.

This clone was observed a few times. V usage is TRBV7-3 and J usage is TRBJ2-1, with 8 bases aligning to TRBD1. Germline V lookup: CDR1 SGHTA, CDR2 FQGTGA. After removal of 0 bases from V and 9 bases from J, the junction contained 7 bases not matched to a gene. This CDR3 comprises 15 residues. The CDR3 here is CASSLTFIQGAEQFF. The CDR3 DNA sequence: TGTGCCAGCAGCTTAACGTTTATCCAGGGGGCTGAGCAGTTCTTC.

This clone occurred once. The chain carries TRBV14 and TRBJ1-6; D unclear. Per germline, CDR1 SGHDN and CDR2 FVKESK. CDR3 size: 14 residues. Trimming removed 0 bases at V and 9 bases at J, with 9 bases between. The chain's CDR3 is CASSQDLRGSPLHF. As DNA, the CDR3 is TGTGCCAGCAGCCAAGATCTCCGGGGTTCACCCCTCCACTTT.

The chain uses TRBV28 and TRBJ1-5; perhaps TRBD1 as D (5 bases). Germline V gene data show CDR1 as MDHEN and CDR2 as SYDVKM. V shed 5 bases and J shed 2 bases, with 13 bases lying between them. The CDR3 is 15 residues long. The CDR3 DNA sequence: TGTGCCAGCAGTGCCGCTGGGGGTGGCAATCAGCCCCAGCATTTT. Its translation is CASSAAGGGNQPQHF.

This chain uses TRBV30 with TRBJ1-6; tentatively, D is TRBD1 (6 bases). The CDR3 covers 13 residues. Germline lookup yields CDR1 GTSNPN and CDR2 SVGIG (reference sequence). Trimming cost V 2 bases and J 10 bases, with 12 bases left between them. The CDR3 DNA is TGTGCCTGGAGTACGGACAGTGCCTCACCCCTCCACTTT. Amino acid sequence: CAWSTDSASPLHF.